This TCR beta chain was captured by sequencing in a study of identical twins. About this clonotype itself: Its antigen remains unidentified.

Study observations and caveats: These conclusions were based on statistical analysis (cross-sectional, not following the same donors). Clonotypes of the beta chain that were abundant in cord blood carried fewer insertions (memory repertoires showed none). Twin pairs' shared out-of-frame alpha sequences were enriched in low generation probability. Out-of-frame beta chain sequences displayed weaker excess sharing between twins.

CDR3 length equals 11 residues. Trimming removed 5 bases at V and 1 base at J, with 6 bases between. Germline V gives CDR1 SQVTM, CDR2 ANQGSEA. Via MiXCR, TCRdb re-called the 5' RACE reads, giving one row per CDR3 protein. The sample includes over 250,000 distinct CDR3 sequences, more than 8% of them seen just once. The same sample was also studied in work on yellow fever vaccine responses in identical twins.

The specimen was CD8+ T cells sorted from blood. This sequence joins TRBV29-1 and TRBJ2-7; no reliable D call. This TCR came from a woman aged 18-29 years in good health. In nucleotides, the CDR3 is TGCAGCGTTACAGAGTCCTACGAGCAGTACTTC. Its translation is CSVTESYEQYF.